Following are 2 T cell receptor beta chains from one sample sequenced in a study of patients and donors after allogeneic stem cell transplantation (dated by TCRdb to 2020 to 2022). Libraries were made using RT-PCR. The sequencer listed for this sample is NextSeq 550. TCRdb reprocessing: public reads trimmed at Q25 with fastp, clones called with MiXCR, in-frame beta chains kept. Merged by CDR3 protein, the rows form single entries marked with the most common genes and DNA. This sample lists about 150,000 distinct CDR3 sequences; about two fifths were detected once. In total, the top ten clones hold around 50% of the sample. Sequences were obtained from blood, either unsorted or a sorted T cell fraction (not recorded which). The receptors originated from a human donor who was either an allogeneic HSCT recipient or a stem cell or donor lymphocyte infusion donor (not recorded which). It is not recorded whose cells these are; they may come from a transplant donor.

This chain connects TRBV27 to TRBJ1-2; 7 positions match TRBD1. In germline, CDR1 is MNHEY, CDR2 SMNVEV (reference sequence). With 5 bases clipped from V and 1 base from J, the junction kept 13 bases outside the gene matches. CDR3 length: 17 residues. CDR3 in DNA: TGTGCCAGCAGTCCCTTACTCCACAGGGGAAATAACTATGGCTACACCTTC. This encodes CASSPLLHRGNNYGYTF.

This chain links TRBV9 with TRBJ1-6; a weak D match, TRBD1 (5 bases). Trimming took off 2 bases at V and 5 bases at J, with 11 bases between the two ends. The CDR3 length is 15 residues. The germline V gene has CDR1 SGDLS and CDR2 YYNGEE. CDR3 residues: CASSVTGTDNSPLHF. CDR3 nucleotide sequence: TGTGCCAGCAGCGTTACCGGGACGGATAATTCACCCCTCCACTTT.